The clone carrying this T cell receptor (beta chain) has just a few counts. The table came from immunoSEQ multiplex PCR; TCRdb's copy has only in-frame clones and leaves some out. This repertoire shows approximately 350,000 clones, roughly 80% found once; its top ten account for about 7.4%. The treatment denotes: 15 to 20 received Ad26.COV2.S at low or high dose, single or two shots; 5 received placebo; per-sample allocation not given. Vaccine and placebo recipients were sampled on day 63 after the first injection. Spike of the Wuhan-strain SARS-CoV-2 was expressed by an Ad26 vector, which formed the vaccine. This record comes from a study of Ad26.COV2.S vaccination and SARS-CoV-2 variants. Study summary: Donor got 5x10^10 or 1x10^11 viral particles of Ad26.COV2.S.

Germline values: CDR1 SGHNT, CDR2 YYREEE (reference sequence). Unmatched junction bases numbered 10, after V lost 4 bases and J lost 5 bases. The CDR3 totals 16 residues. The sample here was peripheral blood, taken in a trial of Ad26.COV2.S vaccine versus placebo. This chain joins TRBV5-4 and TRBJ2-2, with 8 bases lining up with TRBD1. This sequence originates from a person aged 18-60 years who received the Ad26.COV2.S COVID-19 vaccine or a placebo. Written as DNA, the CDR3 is TGTGCCAGCAGCCTACCTGACGGACAGGGAACCGGGGAGCTGTTTTTT. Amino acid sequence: CASSLPDGQGTGELFF.